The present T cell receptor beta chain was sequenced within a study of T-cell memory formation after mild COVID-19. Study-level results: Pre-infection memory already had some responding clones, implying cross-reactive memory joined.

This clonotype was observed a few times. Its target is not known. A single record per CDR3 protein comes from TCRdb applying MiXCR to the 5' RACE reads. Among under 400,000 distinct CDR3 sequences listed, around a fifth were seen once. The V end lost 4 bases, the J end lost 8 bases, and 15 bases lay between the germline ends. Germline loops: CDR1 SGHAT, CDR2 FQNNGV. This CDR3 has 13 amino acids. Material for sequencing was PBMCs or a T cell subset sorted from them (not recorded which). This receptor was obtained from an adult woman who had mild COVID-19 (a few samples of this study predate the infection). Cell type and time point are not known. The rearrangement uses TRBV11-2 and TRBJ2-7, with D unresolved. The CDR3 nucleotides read TGTGCCAGCAGCTCCGGGCCGGTGGGTAAGCAGTACTTC. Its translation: CASSSGPVGKQYF.